This T cell receptor (beta chain) was retrieved from a study of tumor-infiltrating lymphocytes in localized non-small cell lung cancer. Whole-study findings and limits: Tumor T-cell fraction from TCR sequencing was not associated with recurrence-free survival (p = 0.61).

The CDR3 is made up of 15 amino acids. CDR1 is SGHVS and CDR2 is FQNEAQ in the germline V gene. The junction had 5 bases not matched to a gene; V was cut back by 5 bases and J by 4 bases. For this clone: The antigen is unknown.

TCRdb keeps only in-frame clones here, not all; method: immunoSEQ multiplex PCR. This sample carries 12,000 or so clones, 84% of them seen once, and the ten largest clones take less than 10%. This chain links TRBV7-8 with TRBJ2-1; 10 nucleotides match TRBD2. The sample was lung tumor tissue. The clonotype originates from a human donor with non-small cell lung cancer. For the CDR3, the DNA is TGTGCCAGCAGCCGGGGACTAGCGTTTTACAATGAGCAGTTCTTC. As protein: CASSRGLAFYNEQFF.